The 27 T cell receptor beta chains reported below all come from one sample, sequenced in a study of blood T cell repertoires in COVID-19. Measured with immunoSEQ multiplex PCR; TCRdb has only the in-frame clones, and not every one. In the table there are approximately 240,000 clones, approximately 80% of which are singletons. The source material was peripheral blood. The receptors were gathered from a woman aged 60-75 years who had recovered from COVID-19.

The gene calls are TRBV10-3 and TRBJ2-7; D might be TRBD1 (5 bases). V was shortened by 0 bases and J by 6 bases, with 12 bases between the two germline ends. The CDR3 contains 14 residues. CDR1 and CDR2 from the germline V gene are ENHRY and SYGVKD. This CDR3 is CAISESVGAGEQYF. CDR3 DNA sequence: TGTGCCATCAGTGAGTCGGTTGGGGCTGGCGAGCAGTACTTC.

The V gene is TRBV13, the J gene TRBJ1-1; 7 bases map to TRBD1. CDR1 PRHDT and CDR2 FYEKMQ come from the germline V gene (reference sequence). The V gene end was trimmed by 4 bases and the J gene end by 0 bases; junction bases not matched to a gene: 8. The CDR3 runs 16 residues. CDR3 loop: CASSSGTVIMNTEAFF. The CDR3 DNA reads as TGTGCCAGCAGCTCCGGGACAGTAATAATGAACACTGAAGCTTTCTTT.

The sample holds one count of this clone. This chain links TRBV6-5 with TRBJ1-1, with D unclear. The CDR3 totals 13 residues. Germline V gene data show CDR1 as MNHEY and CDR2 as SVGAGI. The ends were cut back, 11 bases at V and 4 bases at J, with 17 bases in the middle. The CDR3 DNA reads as TGTGCCGCCCGTAAGTCAGGTGGCACTGAAGCTTTCTTT. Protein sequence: CAARKSGGTEAFF.

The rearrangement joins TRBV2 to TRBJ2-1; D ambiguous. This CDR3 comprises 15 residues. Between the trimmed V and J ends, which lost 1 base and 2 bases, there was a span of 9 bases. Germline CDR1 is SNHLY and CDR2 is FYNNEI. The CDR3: CASSEGAGAYNEQFF. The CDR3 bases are TGTGCCAGCAGTGAAGGGGCTGGCGCCTACAATGAGCAGTTCTTC.

CDR3 loop: CASSSGGQSNEKLFF. DNA of the CDR3: TGTGCCAGTAGTTCTGGGGGACAGTCCAATGAAAAACTGTTTTTT. This sequence joins TRBV19 and TRBJ1-4, with 7 nucleotides matching TRBD1. Looked up from germline, CDR1 is LNHDA and CDR2 is SQIVND (reference sequence). V lost 5 bases and J lost 5; bases outside the gene matches: 8. The CDR3 has 15 amino acids.

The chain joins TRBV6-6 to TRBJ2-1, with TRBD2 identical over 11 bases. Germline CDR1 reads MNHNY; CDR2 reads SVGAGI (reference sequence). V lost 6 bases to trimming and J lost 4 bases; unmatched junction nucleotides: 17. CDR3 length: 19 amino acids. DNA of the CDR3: TGTGCCAGCAGACGACTCGGGACTAGCGGACTTTGGGCGTACAATGAGCAGTTCTTC. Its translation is CASRRLGTSGLWAYNEQFF.

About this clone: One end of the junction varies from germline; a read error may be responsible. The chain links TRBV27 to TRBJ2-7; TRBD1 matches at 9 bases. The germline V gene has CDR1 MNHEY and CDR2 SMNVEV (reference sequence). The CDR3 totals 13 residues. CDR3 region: CASTGTGKYEQYF. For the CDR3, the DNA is TGTGCTAGCACCGGGACAGGGAAGTACGAGCAGTACTTC.

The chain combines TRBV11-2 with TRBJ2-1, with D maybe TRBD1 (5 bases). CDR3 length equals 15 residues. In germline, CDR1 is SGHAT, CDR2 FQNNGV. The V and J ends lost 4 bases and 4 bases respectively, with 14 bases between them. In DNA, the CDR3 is TGTGCCAGCAGCTCAAACGGCCAGGGTTACAATGAGCAGTTCTTC. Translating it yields CASSSNGQGYNEQFF.

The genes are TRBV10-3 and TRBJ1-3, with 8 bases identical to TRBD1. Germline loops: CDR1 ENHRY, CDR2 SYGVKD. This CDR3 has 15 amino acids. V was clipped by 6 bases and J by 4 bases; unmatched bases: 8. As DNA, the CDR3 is TGTGCCATCAGGCCAGGGGGCGCGGGAGGAAACACCATATATTTT. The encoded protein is CAIRPGGAGGNTIYF.

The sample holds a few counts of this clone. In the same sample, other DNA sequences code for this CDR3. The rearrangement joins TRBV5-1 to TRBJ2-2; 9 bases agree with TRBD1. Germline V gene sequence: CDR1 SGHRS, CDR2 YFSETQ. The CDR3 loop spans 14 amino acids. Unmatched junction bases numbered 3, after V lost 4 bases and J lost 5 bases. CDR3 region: CASSPGQGTGELFF. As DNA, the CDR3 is TGCGCCAGCAGCCCTGGACAGGGGACCGGGGAGCTGTTTTTT. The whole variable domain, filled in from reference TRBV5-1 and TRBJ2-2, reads KAGVTQTPRYLIKTRGQQVTLSCSPISGHRSVSWYQQTPGQGLQFLFEYFSETQRNKGNFPGRFSGRQFSNSRSEMNVSTLELGDSALYLCASSPGQGTGELFFGEGSRLTVL.

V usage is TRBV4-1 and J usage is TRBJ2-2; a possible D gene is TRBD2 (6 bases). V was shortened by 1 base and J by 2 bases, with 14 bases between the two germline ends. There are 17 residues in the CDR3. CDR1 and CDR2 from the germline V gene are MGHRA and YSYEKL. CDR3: CASSQVRAGLNTGELFF. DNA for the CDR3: TGCGCCAGCAGCCAAGTTCGTGCGGGGCTAAACACCGGGGAGCTGTTTTTT.

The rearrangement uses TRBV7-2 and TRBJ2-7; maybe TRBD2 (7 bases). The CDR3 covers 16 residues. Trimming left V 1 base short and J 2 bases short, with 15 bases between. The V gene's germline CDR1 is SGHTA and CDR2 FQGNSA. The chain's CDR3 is CASSLGVGGGPYEQYF. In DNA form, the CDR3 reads TGTGCCAGCAGCTTAGGGGTAGGGGGGGGCCCCTACGAGCAGTACTTC.

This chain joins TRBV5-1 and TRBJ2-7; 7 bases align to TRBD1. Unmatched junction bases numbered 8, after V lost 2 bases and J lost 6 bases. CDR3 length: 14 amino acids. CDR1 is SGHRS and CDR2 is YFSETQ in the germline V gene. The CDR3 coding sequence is TGCGCCAGCAGCTTCCGCCAAGGGACAGCCGAGCAGTACTTC. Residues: CASSFRQGTAEQYF. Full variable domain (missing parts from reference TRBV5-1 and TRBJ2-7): KAGVTQTPRYLIKTRGQQVTLSCSPISGHRSVSWYQQTPGQGLQFLFEYFSETQRNKGNFPGRFSGRQFSNSRSEMNVSTLELGDSALYLCASSFRQGTAEQYFGPGTRLTVT.

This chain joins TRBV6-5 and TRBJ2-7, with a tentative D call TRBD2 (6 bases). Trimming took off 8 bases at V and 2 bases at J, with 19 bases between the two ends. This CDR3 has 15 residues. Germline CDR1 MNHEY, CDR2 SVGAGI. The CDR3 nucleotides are TGTGCCAGCCGAGGAGGGTGGACGGGGGCCTACGAGCAGTACTTC. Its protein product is CASRGGWTGAYEQYF.

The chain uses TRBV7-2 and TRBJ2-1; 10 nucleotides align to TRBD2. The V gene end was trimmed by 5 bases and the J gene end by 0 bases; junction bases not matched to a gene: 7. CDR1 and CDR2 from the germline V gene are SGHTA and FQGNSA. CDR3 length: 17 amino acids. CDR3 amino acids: CASSPFSGGSSYNEQFF. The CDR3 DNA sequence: TGTGCCAGCAGCCCCTTTAGCGGGGGGAGCTCCTACAATGAGCAGTTCTTC.

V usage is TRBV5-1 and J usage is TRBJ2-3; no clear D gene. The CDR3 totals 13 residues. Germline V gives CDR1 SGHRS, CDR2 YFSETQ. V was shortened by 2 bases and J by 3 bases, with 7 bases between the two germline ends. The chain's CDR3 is CASSLDTTDTQYF. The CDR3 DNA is TGCGCCAGCAGCTTAGACACAACAGATACGCAGTATTTT.

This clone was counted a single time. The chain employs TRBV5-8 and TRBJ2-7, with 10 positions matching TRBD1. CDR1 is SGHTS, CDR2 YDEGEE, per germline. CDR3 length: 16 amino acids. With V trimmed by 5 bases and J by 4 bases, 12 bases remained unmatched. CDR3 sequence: CASRRLTGQGLYEQYF. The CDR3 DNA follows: TGTGCCAGCAGGCGTCTCACGGGACAGGGGTTATACGAGCAGTACTTC. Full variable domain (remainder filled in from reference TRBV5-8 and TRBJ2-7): EAGVTQSPTHLIKTRGQQATLRCSPISGHTSVYWYQQALGLGLQFLLWYDEGEERNRGNFPPRFSGRQFPNYSSELNVNALELEDSALYLCASRRLTGQGLYEQYFGPGTRLTVT.

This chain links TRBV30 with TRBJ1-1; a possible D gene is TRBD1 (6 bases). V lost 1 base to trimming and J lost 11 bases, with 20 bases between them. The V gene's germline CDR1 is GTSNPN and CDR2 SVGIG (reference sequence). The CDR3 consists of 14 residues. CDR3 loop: CAWSARGSPLRAFF. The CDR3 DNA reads TGTGCCTGGAGTGCCAGGGGCTCCCCCCTTCGGGCTTTCTTT. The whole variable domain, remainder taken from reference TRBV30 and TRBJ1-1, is SQTIHQWPATLVQPVGSPLSLECTVEGTSNPNLYWYRQAAGRGLQLLFYSVGIGQISSEVPQNLSASRPQDRQFILSSKKLLLSDSGFYLCAWSARGSPLRAFFGQGTRLTVV.

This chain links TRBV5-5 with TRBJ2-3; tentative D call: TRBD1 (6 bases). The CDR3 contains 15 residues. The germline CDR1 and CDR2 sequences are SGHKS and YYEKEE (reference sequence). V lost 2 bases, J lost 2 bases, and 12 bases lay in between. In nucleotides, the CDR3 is TGTGCCAGCAGCTTCCTCGGACAGTACACAGATACGCAGTATTTT. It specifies CASSFLGQYTDTQYF.

CDR3 residues: CASSQQRNRDTVQPQHF. The CDR3 region has the DNA TGCGCCAGCAGCCAACAAAGGAACCGGGACACAGTGCAGCCCCAGCATTTT. This chain connects TRBV4-1 to TRBJ1-5; TRBD1 is a possible D gene (6 bases). Germline CDR1 is MGHRA and CDR2 is YSYEKL. V was pared by 2 bases and J by 7 bases, with 21 bases between. This CDR3 spans 17 amino acids.

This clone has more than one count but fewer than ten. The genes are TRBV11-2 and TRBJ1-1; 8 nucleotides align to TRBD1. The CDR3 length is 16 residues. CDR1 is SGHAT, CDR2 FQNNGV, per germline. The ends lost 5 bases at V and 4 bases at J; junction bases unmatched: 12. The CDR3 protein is CASSAYRGIGSTEAFF. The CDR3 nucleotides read TGTGCCAGCAGCGCCTACAGGGGGATTGGGAGCACTGAAGCTTTCTTT.

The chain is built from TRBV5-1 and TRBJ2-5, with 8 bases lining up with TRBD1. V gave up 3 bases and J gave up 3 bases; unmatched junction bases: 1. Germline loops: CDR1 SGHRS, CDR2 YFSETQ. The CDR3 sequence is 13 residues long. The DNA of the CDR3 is TGCGCCAGCAGCTCACAGGGGGAAGAGACCCAGTACTTC. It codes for CASSSQGEETQYF.

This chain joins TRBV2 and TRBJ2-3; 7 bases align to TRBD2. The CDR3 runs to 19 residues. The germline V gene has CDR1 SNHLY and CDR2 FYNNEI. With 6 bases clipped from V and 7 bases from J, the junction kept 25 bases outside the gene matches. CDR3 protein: CASSSPLWGGGRNVNTQYF. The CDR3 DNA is TGTGCCAGCAGCAGCCCTTTGTGGGGGGGTGGAAGAAACGTAAATACGCAGTATTTT.

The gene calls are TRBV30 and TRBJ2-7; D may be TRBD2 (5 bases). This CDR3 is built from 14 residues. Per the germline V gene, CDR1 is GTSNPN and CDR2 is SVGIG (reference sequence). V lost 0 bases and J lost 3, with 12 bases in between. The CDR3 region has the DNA TGTGCCTGGAGTGTACGGTCGGGGTTCTACGAGCAGTACTTC. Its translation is CAWSVRSGFYEQYF.

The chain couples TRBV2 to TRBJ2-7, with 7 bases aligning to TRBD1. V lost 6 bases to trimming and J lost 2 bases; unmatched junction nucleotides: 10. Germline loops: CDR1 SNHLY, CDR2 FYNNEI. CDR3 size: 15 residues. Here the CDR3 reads CASRDPTGLTYEQYF. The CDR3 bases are TGTGCCAGCAGGGACCCGACAGGGCTCACCTACGAGCAGTACTTC.

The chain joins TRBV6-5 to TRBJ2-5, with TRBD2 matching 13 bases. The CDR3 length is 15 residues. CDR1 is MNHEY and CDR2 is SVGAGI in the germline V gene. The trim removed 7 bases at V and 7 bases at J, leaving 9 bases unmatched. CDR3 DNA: TGTGCCAGCAACGTACTAGCGGGGGGGTCAGGGACCCAGTACTTC. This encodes CASNVLAGGSGTQYF.

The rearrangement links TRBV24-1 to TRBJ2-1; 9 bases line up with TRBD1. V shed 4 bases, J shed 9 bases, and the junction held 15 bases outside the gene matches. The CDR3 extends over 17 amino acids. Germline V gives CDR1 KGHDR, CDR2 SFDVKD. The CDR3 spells CATSDPGRTGDDGEQFF. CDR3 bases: TGTGCCACCAGTGACCCTGGACGGACAGGGGACGATGGTGAGCAGTTCTTC.